This TCR beta chain was recovered during a study of early T cells in non-severe SARS-CoV-2 infection. Study-level information: Chains were not paired, and sequencing was done on bulk RNA from unsorted whole blood. Notes on the study in general: The matching step, a VDJdb search, favored anti-spike CD8 responses and missed private and CD4 specificities.

One entry per CDR3 protein results from TCRdb running MiXCR on the 5' RACE reads. In the table there are some 22,000 distinct CDR3 sequences, 4.7% of which are singletons. Germline-derived CDR1 and CDR2 are SGHTA and FQGTGA. This CDR3 has 17 amino acids. With 2 bases removed from V and 1 base from J, the gap between germline ends came to 16 bases. In its sample, this clonotype was seen many times. Its antigen is currently unknown. Material for sequencing was whole blood. This chain links TRBV7-3 with TRBJ2-3; D call uncertain. The source of this sequence is an adult who was a healthcare worker with PCR-confirmed SARS-CoV-2 infection or an uninfected control (not recorded which). Here the CDR3 DNA reads TGTGCCAGCAGCTTAGATCCCCGCGGCAGCGGCACAGATACGCAGTATTTT. Translation: CASSLDPRGSGTDTQYF.